The TCR beta chain under discussion was sequenced for a study of human T cells and chemical hapten exposure. Time point indicated: patch test 1, 2 weeks after DPC sensitization. Specified treatment: therapeutic diphenylcyclopropenone sensitization with weekly scalp DPC. The study enrolled 18 to 70-year-old alopecia patients suitable for DPC. TCRdb ran MiXCR on the RACE reads and lists one entry per CDR3 protein. Of around 380,000 distinct CDR3 sequences in the sample, 4% to 5.5% were seen once. This clonotype was recorded a few times. The CDR3 contains 14 residues. V gave up 5 bases and J gave up 7 bases, with 12 bases separating them.

Sequencing was performed on whole blood, taken in connection with sensitization to the hapten diphenylcyclopropenone (DPC). J is TRBJ1-6 and V is TRBV12-3 or TRBV12-4; D is uncertain. The sequence derives from a woman aged 45-65 years with alopecia areata. Some clones in this sample may be carry-over from other donors' samples. CDR3 in amino acids: CASSTPGLNSPLHF. The CDR3 DNA is TGTGCCAGCAGTACACCGGGCCTCAATTCACCCCTCCACTTT.